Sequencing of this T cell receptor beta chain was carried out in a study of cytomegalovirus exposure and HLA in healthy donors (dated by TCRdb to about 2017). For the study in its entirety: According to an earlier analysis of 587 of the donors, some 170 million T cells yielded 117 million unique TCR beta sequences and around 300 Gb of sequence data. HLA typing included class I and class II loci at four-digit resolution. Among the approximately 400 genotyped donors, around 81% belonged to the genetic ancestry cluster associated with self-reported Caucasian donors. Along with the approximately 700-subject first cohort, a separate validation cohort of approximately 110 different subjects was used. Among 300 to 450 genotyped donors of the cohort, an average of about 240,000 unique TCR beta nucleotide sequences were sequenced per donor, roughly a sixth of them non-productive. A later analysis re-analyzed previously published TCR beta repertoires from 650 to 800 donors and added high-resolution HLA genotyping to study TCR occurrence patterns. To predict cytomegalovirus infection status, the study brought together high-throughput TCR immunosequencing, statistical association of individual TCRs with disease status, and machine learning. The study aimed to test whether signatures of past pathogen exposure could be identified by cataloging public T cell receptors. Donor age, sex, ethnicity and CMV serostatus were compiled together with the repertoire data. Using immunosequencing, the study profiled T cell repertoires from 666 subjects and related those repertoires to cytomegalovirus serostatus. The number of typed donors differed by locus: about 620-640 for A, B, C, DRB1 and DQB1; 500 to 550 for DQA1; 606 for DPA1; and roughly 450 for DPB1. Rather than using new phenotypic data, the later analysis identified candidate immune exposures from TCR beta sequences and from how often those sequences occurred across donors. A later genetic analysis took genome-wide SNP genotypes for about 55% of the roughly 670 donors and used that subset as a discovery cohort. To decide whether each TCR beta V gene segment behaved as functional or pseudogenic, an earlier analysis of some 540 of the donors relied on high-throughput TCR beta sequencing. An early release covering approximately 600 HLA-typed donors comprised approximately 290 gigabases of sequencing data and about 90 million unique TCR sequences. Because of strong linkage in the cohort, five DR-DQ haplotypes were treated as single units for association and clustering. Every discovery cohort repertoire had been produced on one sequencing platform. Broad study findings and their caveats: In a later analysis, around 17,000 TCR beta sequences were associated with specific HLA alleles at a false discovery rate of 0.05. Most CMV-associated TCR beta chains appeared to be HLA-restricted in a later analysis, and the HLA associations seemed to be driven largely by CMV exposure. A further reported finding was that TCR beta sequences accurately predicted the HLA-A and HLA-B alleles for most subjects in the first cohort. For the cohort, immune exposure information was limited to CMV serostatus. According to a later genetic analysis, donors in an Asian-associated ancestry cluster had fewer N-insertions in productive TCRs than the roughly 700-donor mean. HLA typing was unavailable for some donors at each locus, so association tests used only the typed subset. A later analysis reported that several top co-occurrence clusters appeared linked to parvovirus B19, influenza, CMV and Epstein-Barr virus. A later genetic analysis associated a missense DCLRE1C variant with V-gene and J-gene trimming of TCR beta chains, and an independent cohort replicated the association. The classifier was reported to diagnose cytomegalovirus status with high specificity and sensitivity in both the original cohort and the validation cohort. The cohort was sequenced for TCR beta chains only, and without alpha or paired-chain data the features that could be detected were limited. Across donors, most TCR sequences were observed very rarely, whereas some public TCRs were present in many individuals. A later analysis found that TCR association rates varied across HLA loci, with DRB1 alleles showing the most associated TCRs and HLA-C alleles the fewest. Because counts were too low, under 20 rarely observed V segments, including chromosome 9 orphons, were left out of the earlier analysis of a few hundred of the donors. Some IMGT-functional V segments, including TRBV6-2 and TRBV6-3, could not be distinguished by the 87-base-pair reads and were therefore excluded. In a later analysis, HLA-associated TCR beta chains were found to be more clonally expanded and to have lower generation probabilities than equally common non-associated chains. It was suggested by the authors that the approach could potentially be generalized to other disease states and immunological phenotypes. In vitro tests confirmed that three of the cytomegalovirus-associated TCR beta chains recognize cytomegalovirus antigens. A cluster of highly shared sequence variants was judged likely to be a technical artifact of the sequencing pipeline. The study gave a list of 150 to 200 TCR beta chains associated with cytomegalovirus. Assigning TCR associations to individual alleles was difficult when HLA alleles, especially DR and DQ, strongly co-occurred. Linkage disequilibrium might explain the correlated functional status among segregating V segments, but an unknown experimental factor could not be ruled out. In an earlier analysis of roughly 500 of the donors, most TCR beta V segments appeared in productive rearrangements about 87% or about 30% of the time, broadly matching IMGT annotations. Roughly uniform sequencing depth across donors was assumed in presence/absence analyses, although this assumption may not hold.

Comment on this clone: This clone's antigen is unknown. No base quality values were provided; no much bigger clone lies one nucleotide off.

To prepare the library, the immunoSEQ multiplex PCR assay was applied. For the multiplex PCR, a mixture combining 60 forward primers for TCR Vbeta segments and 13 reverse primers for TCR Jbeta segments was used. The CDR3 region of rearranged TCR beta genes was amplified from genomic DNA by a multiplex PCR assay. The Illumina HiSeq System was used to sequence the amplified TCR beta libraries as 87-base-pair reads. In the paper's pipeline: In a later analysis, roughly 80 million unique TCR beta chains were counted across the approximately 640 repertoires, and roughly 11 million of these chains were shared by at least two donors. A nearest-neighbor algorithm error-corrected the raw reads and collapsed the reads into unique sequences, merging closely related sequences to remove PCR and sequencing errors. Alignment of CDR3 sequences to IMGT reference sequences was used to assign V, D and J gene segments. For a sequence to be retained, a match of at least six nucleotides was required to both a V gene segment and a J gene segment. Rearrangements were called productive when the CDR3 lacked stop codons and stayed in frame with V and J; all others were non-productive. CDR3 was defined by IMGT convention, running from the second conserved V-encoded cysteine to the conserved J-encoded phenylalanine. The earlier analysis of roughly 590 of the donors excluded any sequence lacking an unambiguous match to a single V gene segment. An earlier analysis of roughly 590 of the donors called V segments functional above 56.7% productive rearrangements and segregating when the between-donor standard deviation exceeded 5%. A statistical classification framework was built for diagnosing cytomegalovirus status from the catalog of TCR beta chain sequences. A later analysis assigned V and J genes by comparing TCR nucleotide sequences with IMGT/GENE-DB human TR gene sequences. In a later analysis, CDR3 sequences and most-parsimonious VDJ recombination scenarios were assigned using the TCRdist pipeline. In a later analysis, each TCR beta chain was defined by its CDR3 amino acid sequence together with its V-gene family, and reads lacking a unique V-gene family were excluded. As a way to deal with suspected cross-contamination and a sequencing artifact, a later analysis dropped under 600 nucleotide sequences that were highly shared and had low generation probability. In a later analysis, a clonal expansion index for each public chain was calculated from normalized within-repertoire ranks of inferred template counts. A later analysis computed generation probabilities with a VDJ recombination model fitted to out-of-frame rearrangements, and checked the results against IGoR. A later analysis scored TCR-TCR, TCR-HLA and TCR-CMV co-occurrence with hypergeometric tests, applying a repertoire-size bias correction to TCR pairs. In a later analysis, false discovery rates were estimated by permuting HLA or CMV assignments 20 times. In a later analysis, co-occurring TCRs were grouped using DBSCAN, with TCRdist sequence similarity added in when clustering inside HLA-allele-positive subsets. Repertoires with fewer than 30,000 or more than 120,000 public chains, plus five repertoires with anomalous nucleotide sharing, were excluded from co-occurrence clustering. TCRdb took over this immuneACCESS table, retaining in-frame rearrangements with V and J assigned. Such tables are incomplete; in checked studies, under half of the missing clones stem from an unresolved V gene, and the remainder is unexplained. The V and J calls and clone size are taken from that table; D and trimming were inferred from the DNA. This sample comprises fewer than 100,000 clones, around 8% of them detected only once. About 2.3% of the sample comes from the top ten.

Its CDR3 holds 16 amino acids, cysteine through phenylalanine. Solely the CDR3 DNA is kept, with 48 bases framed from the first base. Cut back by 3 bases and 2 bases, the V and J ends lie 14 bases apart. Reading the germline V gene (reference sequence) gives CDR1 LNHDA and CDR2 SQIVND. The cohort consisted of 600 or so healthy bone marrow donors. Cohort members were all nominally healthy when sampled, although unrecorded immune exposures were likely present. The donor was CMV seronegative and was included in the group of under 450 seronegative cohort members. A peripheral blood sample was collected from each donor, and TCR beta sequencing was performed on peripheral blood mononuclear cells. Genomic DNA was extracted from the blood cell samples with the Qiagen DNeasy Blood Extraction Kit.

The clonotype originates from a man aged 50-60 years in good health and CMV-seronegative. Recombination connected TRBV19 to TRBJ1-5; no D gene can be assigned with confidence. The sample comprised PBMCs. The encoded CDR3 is CASSIGRTRGNQPQHF. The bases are TGTGCCAGTAGTATTGGACGGACTAGGGGCAATCAGCCCCAGCATTTT.